Here is one T cell receptor beta chain with its context. The source of the sample is a study of control samples from healthy donors and cancer patients. TCRdb's table, derived via immunoSEQ multiplex PCR, lists solely in-frame clones and lacks some. Here the sample spans about 110,000 clones, approximately 82% being singletons. Germline V CDR1 and CDR2: SGHAT, FQNNGV. J was trimmed by 7 bases and V by 6 bases; bases with no gene match: 3. The CDR3 is 13 residues long. This clonotype originated in a man younger than 30 in good health. The V and J genes are TRBV11-2 and TRBJ1-6, with TRBD1 matching 7 bases. The sequenced material came from blood. This chain's CDR3 is CASSPGGNSPLHF. The CDR3 DNA reads as TGTGCCAGCAGTCCAGGGGGAAATTCACCCCTCCACTTT.